This T cell receptor (beta chain) derives from a study of blood T cell repertoires in COVID-19. Study summary: Acute and convalescent COVID-19 specimens originated in the United States, Italy and Spain. PBMCs, B-cell-depleted T cells, or T cells were the source of the cDNA or gDNA that made up the material.

With 8 bases clipped from V and 8 bases from J, the junction kept 4 bases outside the gene matches. CDR3 length: 12 residues. From germline, CDR1 is SEHNR and CDR2 FQNEAQ (reference sequence). Authors' analysis steps: Reference gene primer amplification gave nucleated cell count estimates. The assay was immunoSEQ multiplex PCR, and TCRdb's table has in-frame clones only and misses some. V and J calls and clone size are those listed in that table; D and trimming were worked out from the DNA. The sample lists 220,000 or so clones, 89% occurring once. The chain is built from TRBV7-9 and TRBJ2-1; TRBD1 matches at 9 bases. The material sequenced was peripheral blood. The origin of this receptor is a man between 60 and 75 years old who had recovered from COVID-19. The CDR3 is CASARTGDEQFF. In nucleotides, the CDR3 is TGTGCCAGCGCAAGGACAGGGGATGAGCAGTTCTTC.